The source of this T cell receptor (beta chain) is a study of patients and donors after allogeneic stem cell transplantation. TCRdb reanalysed the RT-PCR reads using MiXCR and keeps one entry per CDR3 protein. The data hold just over 55,000 distinct CDR3 sequences, with about 14% observed a single time. This clonotype showed up just a few times. CDR1 is PRHDT and CDR2 is FYEKMQ in the germline V gene (reference sequence). The CDR3 totals 14 residues. Trimming removed 2 bases at V and 3 bases at J, with 11 bases between. This rearrangement joins TRBV13 to TRBJ2-7; D is unresolved. Sequenced input: blood, either unsorted or a sorted T cell fraction (not recorded which). This TCR was recovered from a human donor who was either an allogeneic HSCT recipient or a stem cell or donor lymphocyte infusion donor (not recorded which). It is not recorded whose cells these are; they may come from a transplant donor. The CDR3 loop is CASSLTGSGYEQYF. The DNA for the CDR3 is TGTGCCAGCAGCTTAACTGGGTCGGGCTACGAGCAGTACTTC.